The 29 T cell receptor beta chains listed next were all sequenced from one sample in a study of shared clonotypes between healthy human individuals. Sequenced by immunoSEQ multiplex PCR; TCRdb stores in-frame clones only, minus some. The table lists about 190,000 clones, 66% of them singletons. Sequencing was done on a sample of memory CD4+ T cells sorted from blood. Subset described: CD45RA-negative fraction. Source of these receptors: a man aged 30 to 39 in good health.

This sequence joins TRBV15 and TRBJ2-1; D may be TRBD2 (7 bases). The CDR3 extends over 17 amino acids. Germline V gene sequence: CDR1 LNHNV, CDR2 YYDKDF (reference sequence). The ends were cut back, 5 bases at V and 3 bases at J, with 20 bases in the middle. In nucleotides, the CDR3 is TGTGCCACCAGCGGTAGGGGGGGGCCTATTGGCTACAATGAGCAGTTCTTC. It encodes CATSGRGGPIGYNEQFF.

V and J are TRBV5-5 and TRBJ2-2, with 10 bases aligning to TRBD2. Trimming removed 0 bases from V and 5 bases from J; junction bases left unmatched: 1. This CDR3 spans 15 amino acids. Germline V gene sequence: CDR1 SGHKS, CDR2 YYEKEE (reference sequence). CDR3 amino acids: CASSLASGRTGELFF. The DNA for the CDR3 is TGTGCCAGCAGCTTGGCTAGCGGGAGAACCGGGGAGCTGTTTTTT.

This clone has a handful of counts. The chain has TRBV25-1 and TRBJ1-1; perhaps TRBD1 as D (6 bases). Per germline, CDR1 MGHDK and CDR2 SYGVNS. The CDR3 has 16 residues. The ends were cut back, 4 bases at V and 1 base at J, with 16 bases in the middle. The CDR3 protein is CASSGAYRVGNTEAFF. The CDR3, as DNA: TGTGCCAGCAGTGGGGCATACAGGGTCGGGAACACTGAAGCTTTCTTT.

This clone is a singleton in its sample. The CDR3 DNA sequence: TGTGCCAGCAGCTCCACCCGGGCAGCGGACTCCTACAATGAGCAGTTCTTC. As protein: CASSSTRAADSYNEQFF. V usage is TRBV5-6 and J usage is TRBJ2-1, with D perhaps matching TRBD2 (5 bases). The CDR3 covers 17 residues. V lost 3 bases and J 0 bases, leaving 16 bases between the germline ends. The germline V gene encodes CDR1 SGHDT and CDR2 YYEEEE.

This clone was seen many times. The rearrangement joins TRBV7-8 to TRBJ2-5; D possibly matches TRBD1 or TRBD2 (5 bases each). The CDR3 has 16 amino acids. V lost 4 bases, J lost 4 bases, and 19 bases lay in between. Germline V CDR1 and CDR2: SGHVS, FQNEAQ. The CDR3 reads CASSYPRGPGPETQYF. The DNA of the CDR3 is TGTGCCAGCAGCTACCCTCGGGGACCAGGCCCAGAGACCCAGTACTTC.

Concerning this clone itself: A read error may explain this, as a much larger clone is one base away. The same CDR3 arises from other DNA sequences in this sample as well. The chain is built from TRBV5-8 and TRBJ2-6; maybe TRBD1 (5 bases). The CDR3 is 15 residues long. The germline CDR1 and CDR2 sequences are SGHTS and YDEGEE. The CDR3 DNA follows: TGTGCCAGCAGCTTGTTATCGCCTGGGGCCAACGTCCTAACTTTC. This gives the protein CASSLLSPGANVLTF.

V gene TRBV7-9 combines with J gene TRBJ2-7; D perhaps matches TRBD2 (6 bases). V was pared by 4 bases and J by 6 bases, with 13 bases between. CDR3 size: 13 residues. CDR1 and CDR2 (germline): SEHNR, FQNEAQ (reference sequence). CDR3 sequence: CASSSSGVIEQYF. CDR3 DNA: TGTGCCAGCAGCTCCTCGGGGGTCATCGAGCAGTACTTC.

V usage is TRBV29-1 and J usage is TRBJ2-1, with D perhaps TRBD2 (6 bases). Germline V gene lookup returns CDR1 SQVTM and CDR2 ANQGSEA. The CDR3 contains 15 residues. Between the trimmed V and J ends, which lost 3 bases and 6 bases, there was a span of 18 bases. CDR3 sequence: CSVEGGARTGNEQFF. The CDR3 DNA reads as TGCAGCGTTGAGGGCGGGGCCCGGACGGGCAATGAGCAGTTCTTC.

This clone was found a few times. The genes are TRBV7-2 and TRBJ2-5; D is perhaps TRBD2 (5 bases). From germline, CDR1 is SGHTA and CDR2 FQGNSA. Between the trimmed V and J ends, which lost 6 bases and 2 bases, there was a span of 13 bases. This CDR3 is 14 amino acids long. CDR3 residues: CASRLGQLQETQYF. CDR3 in DNA: TGTGCCAGCAGACTAGGGCAGCTTCAAGAGACCCAGTACTTC.

The chain couples TRBV14 to TRBJ1-5; D unresolved. The CDR3 has 13 residues. The V end lost 5 bases, the J end lost 0 bases, and 5 bases lay between the germline ends. The germline V gene has CDR1 SGHDN and CDR2 FVKESK. The CDR3 reads CASSADSNQPQHF. In DNA form, the CDR3 reads TGTGCCAGCAGCGCCGATAGCAATCAGCCCCAGCATTTT.

V is TRBV2 and J is TRBJ2-7; tentative D call: TRBD1 (5 bases). Germline CDR1 reads SNHLY; CDR2 reads FYNNEI. This CDR3 has 13 amino acids. Between the trimmed V and J ends, which lost 9 bases and 3 bases, there was a span of 15 bases. CDR3 sequence reads: CARRSGQNYEQYF. CDR3 nucleotide sequence: TGTGCCAGAAGATCAGGACAAAACTACGAGCAGTACTTC.

The chain employs TRBV5-1 and TRBJ2-1; 11 nucleotides match TRBD2. Germline CDR1 SGHRS, CDR2 YFSETQ. The J segment lost 5 bases and the V segment lost 6 bases, leaving 13 bases of the junction unmatched. The CDR3 extends over 17 amino acids. The CDR3 here is CASMAGLAGTKNNEQFF. The CDR3 DNA is TGCGCCAGCATGGCCGGACTAGCGGGCACCAAAAACAATGAGCAGTTCTTC.

The chain uses TRBV9 and TRBJ2-1; 12 bases align to TRBD1. The CDR3 runs 17 residues. CDR1 and CDR2 from the germline V gene are SGDLS and YYNGEE. V was clipped by 0 bases and J by 7 bases; unmatched bases: 8. As DNA, the CDR3 is TGTGCCAGCAGCGTAGTAGGCGGGACAGGGGGCTATAATGAGCAGTTCTTC. It translates to CASSVVGGTGGYNEQFF.

CDR3 sequence (DNA): TGTGCCAGCAGCTTAGAGGGTTGGGCGGGAGAGCCCTACAATGAGCAGTTCTTC. The encoded protein is CASSLEGWAGEPYNEQFF. The chain combines TRBV7-3 with TRBJ2-1, with 7 bases lining up with TRBD2. The CDR3 runs 18 residues. V dropped 2 bases and J dropped 2; count of bases not matched to a gene: 12. CDR1 SGHTA and CDR2 FQGTGA come from the germline V gene.

The chain links TRBV7-3 to TRBJ2-3; no firm D call. The CDR3 sequence is 13 residues long. V dropped 4 bases and J dropped 6 bases, with 11 bases sitting between them. Per the germline V gene, CDR1 is SGHTA and CDR2 is FQGTGA. CDR3 nucleotide sequence: TGTGCCAGCAGCTGGGGTCCTGATGATACGCAGTATTTT. Encoded protein: CASSWGPDDTQYF.

This chain joins TRBV7-6 and TRBJ1-2; 8 bases line up with TRBD1. The CDR3 consists of 15 residues. Germline CDR1 SGHVS, CDR2 FNYEAQ. V shed 1 base and J 4 bases; nucleotides not matched to a gene: 5. CDR3 in amino acids: CASSLGTGPLYGYTF. For the CDR3, the DNA is TGTGCCAGCAGCTTAGGGACAGGGCCCCTCTATGGCTACACCTTC.

The J gene is TRBJ2-1, the V gene TRBV10-1; 10 bases are shared with TRBD2. Germline trimming cut 0 bases from V and 8 bases from J; bases unmatched to any gene: 10. The CDR3 runs 17 residues. From germline, CDR1 is WNHNN and CDR2 SYGVQD (reference sequence). For the CDR3, the DNA is TGCGCCAGCAGTGAGTCGATTCCGGCTAGCGGGGGCGATGAGCAGTTCTTC. Its translation: CASSESIPASGGDEQFF.

Here the CDR3 reads CASSDWSGTGELFF. The DNA for the CDR3 is TGTGCCAGCAGTGACTGGTCTGGCACCGGGGAGCTGTTTTTT. This chain uses TRBV6-4 with TRBJ2-2; unclear D gene. Trimming removed 1 base at V and 4 bases at J, with 7 bases between. Germline V gives CDR1 MRHNA, CDR2 SNTAGT. The CDR3 is made up of 14 amino acids.

This rearrangement joins TRBV28 to TRBJ2-7; D might be TRBD2 (5 bases). V dropped 2 bases and J dropped 1 base, with 15 bases sitting between them. The CDR3 covers 16 residues. The germline CDR1 and CDR2 sequences are MDHEN and SYDVKM. The CDR3 loop is CASSLIAGMWSYEQYF. The CDR3, as DNA: TGTGCCAGCAGTTTAATAGCCGGGATGTGGTCCTACGAGCAGTACTTC.

The rearrangement uses TRBV5-1 and TRBJ2-2, with 9 bases that match TRBD1. After removal of 4 bases from V and 4 bases from J, the junction contained 14 bases not matched to a gene. The CDR3 has 18 residues. CDR1 SGHRS and CDR2 YFSETQ come from the germline V gene. For the CDR3, the DNA is TGCGCCAGCAGCGTGACACCCCCGGGACAGGGTTTCACCGGGGAGCTGTTTTTT. Its protein product is CASSVTPPGQGFTGELFF. The full variable domain, its missing parts supplied by reference TRBV5-1 and TRBJ2-2, is KAGVTQTPRYLIKTRGQQVTLSCSPISGHRSVSWYQQTPGQGLQFLFEYFSETQRNKGNFPGRFSGRQFSNSRSEMNVSTLELGDSALYLCASSVTPPGQGFTGELFFGEGSRLTVL.

This clone was detected a few times. The genes are TRBV18 and TRBJ1-4; possibly TRBD1 for D (5 bases). Per the germline V gene, CDR1 is KGHSH and CDR2 is LQKENI. CDR3 length: 15 amino acids. Between the trimmed V and J ends, which lost 6 bases and 8 bases, there was a span of 19 bases. This CDR3 reads CASSPGLSAREKLFF. The CDR3 DNA sequence: TGTGCCAGCTCTCCGGGACTCTCGGCGAGGGAAAAACTGTTTTTT.

Points on this clone: The sample contains more than one DNA sequence encoding this CDR3. The rearrangement links TRBV28 to TRBJ2-7; D gene ambiguous. Germline lookup yields CDR1 MDHEN and CDR2 SYDVKM. The CDR3 is 12 amino acids. The germline V and J ends were trimmed by 5 bases and 0 bases, with 5 bases remaining between them. CDR3 DNA sequence: TGTGCCAGCAGTGGATCCTCCTACGAGCAGTACTTC. Translation gives CASSGSSYEQYF. Based on the CDR3 plus reference TRBV28 and TRBJ2-7, the full variable domain is DVKVTQSSRYLVKRTGEKVFLECVQDMDHENMFWYRQDPGLGLRLIYFSYDVKMKEKGDIPEGYSVSREKKERFSLILESASTNQTSMYLCASSGSSYEQYFGPGTRLTVT.

CDR3 sequence (DNA): TGTGCCAGCAGTGGCCGGGACAGGGGGCAAGGCTACACCTTC. This gives the protein CASSGRDRGQGYTF. V gene TRBV28 combines with J gene TRBJ1-2; TRBD1 aligns across 12 bases. In germline, CDR1 is MDHEN, CDR2 SYDVKM. V dropped 5 bases and J dropped 8; count of bases not matched to a gene: 6. The CDR3 covers 14 residues.

The chain recombines TRBV7-4 with TRBJ1-4, with 7 bases aligning to TRBD1. The J segment lost 5 bases and the V segment lost 4 bases, leaving 4 bases of the junction unmatched. In germline, CDR1 is SGHVT, CDR2 SQSDAQ. The length of the CDR3 is 14 residues. The CDR3 sequence: CASSSGTANEKLFF. In DNA form, the CDR3 reads TGTGCCAGCAGCTCGGGGACAGCAAATGAAAAACTGTTTTTT.

V is TRBV30 and J is TRBJ1-2; TRBD1 might be the D (5 bases). Germline CDR1 and CDR2: GTSNPN and SVGIG (reference sequence). Trimming cost V 5 bases and J 4 bases, with 17 bases left between them. This CDR3 is built from 14 residues. The CDR3 here is CAWGTGNQAYGYTF. The DNA for the CDR3 is TGTGCCTGGGGAACAGGTAACCAGGCCTATGGCTACACCTTC.

This clone occurred many times. The CDR3 loop reads CASSLMSPIYGYTF. CDR3 coding DNA: TGTGCCAGCAGTTTAATGTCCCCGATCTATGGCTACACCTTC. The V gene is TRBV28, the J gene TRBJ1-2; D remains ambiguous. The V gene lost 2 bases and the J gene lost 4 bases, with 11 bases spanning the gap. The CDR3 extends over 14 amino acids. Germline CDR1 and CDR2: MDHEN and SYDVKM.

This clone was detected ten times or more. This rearrangement joins TRBV25-1 to TRBJ1-5; no reliable D call. The CDR3 is made up of 14 amino acids. Trimming left V 5 bases short and J 0 bases short, with 8 bases between. CDR1 is MGHDK, CDR2 SYGVNS, per germline. For the CDR3, the DNA is TGTGCCAGCAGTCCCGGTAATAGCAATCAGCCCCAGCATTTT. Residues: CASSPGNSNQPQHF.

The count of this clone is one. The chain joins TRBV7-2 to TRBJ2-3; D may be TRBD1 (5 bases). The germline CDR1 and CDR2 sequences are SGHTA and FQGNSA. The CDR3 runs 14 residues. Deletions cut 6 bases from V and 2 bases from J, with 12 bases between. The CDR3 DNA reads TGTGCCAGCAGTAGGATGACAGCCACAGATACGCAGTATTTT. It specifies CASSRMTATDTQYF. The whole variable domain, filled in from reference TRBV7-2 and TRBJ2-3, reads GAGVSQSPSNKVTEKGKDVELRCDPISGHTALYWYRQSLGQGLEFLIYFQGNSAPDKSGLPSDRFSAERTGGSVSTLTIQRTQQEDSAVYLCASSRMTATDTQYFGPGTRLTVL.

The chain recombines TRBV2 with TRBJ1-2; D not resolved. The V end lost 5 bases, the J end lost 8 bases, and 12 bases lay between the germline ends. This CDR3 has 12 residues. Germline CDR1 reads SNHLY; CDR2 reads FYNNEI. The CDR3 loop reads CASSPDLWGYTF. In nucleotides, the CDR3 is TGTGCCAGCAGTCCAGATCTTTGGGGCTACACCTTC. The full variable domain, with the rest looked up from reference TRBV2 and TRBJ1-2, is EPEVTQTPSHQVTQMGQEVILRCVPISNHLYFYWYRQILGQKVEFLVSFYNNEISEKSEIFDDQFSVERPDGSNFTLKIRSTKLEDSAMYFCASSPDLWGYTFGSGTRLTVV.